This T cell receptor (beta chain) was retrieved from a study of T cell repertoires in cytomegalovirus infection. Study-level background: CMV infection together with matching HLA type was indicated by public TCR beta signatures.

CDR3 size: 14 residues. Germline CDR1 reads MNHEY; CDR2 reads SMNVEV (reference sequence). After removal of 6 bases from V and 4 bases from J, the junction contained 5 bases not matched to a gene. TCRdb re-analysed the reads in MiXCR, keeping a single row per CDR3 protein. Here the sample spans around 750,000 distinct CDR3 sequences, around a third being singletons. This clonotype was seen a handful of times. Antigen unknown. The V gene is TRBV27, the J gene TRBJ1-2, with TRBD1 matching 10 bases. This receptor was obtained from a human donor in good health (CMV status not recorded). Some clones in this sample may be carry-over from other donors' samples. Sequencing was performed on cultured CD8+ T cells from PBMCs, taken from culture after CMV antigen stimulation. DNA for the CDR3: TGTGCCAGCAGCCGGACAGGGGGTTTCTATGGCTACACCTTC. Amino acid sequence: CASSRTGGFYGYTF.